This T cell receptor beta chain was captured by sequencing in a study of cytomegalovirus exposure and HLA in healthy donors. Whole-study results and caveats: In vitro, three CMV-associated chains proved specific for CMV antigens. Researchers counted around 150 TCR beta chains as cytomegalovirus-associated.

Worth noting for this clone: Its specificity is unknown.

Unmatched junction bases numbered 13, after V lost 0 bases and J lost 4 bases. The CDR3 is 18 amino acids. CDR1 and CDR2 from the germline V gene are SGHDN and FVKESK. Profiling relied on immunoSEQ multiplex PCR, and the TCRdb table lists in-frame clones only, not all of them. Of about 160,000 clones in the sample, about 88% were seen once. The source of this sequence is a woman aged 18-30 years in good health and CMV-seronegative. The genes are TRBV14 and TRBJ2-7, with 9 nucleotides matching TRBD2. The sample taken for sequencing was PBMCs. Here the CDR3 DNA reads TGTGCCAGCAGCCAAGATAGGCTAGCGGGAAAAGTACTTTACGAGCAGTACTTC. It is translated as CASSQDRLAGKVLYEQYF.